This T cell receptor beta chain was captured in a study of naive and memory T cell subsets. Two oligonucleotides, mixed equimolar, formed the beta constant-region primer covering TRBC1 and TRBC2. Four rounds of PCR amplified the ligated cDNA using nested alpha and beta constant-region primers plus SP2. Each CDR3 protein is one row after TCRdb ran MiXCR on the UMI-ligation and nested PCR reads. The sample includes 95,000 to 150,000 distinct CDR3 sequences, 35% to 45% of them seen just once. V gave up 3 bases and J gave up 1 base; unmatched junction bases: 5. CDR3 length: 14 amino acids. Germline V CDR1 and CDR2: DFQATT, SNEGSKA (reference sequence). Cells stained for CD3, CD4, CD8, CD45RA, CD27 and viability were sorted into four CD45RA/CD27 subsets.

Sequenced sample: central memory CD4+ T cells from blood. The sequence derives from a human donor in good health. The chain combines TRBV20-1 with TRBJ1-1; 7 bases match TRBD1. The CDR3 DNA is TGCAGTGCTAGGGGACACAGGGGGAACACTGAAGCTTTCTTT. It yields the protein CSARGHRGNTEAFF.